Below, one T cell receptor beta chain is given with its context. Its target is not known. This record belongs to a study of cytomegalovirus exposure and HLA in healthy donors. Study-wide findings and caveats: Researchers reportedly found TCR beta sequences accurately predicted most subjects' HLA-A and HLA-B alleles. When analyzed later, a missense DCLRE1C variant was found to be linked to TCR beta V- and J-gene trimming.

The CDR3 sequence is 11 residues long. CDR1 SQVTM and CDR2 ANQGSEA come from the germline V gene. V lost 6 bases, J lost 6 bases, and 11 bases lay in between. Amplification used 60 Vbeta primers and 13 Jbeta primers. TCRdb keeps only in-frame clones here, not all; method: immunoSEQ multiplex PCR. The sample lists roughly 150,000 clones, about 80% seen once, with 14% in the top ten. The rearrangement joins TRBV29-1 to TRBJ1-2; weak D call: TRBD1 (6 bases). The clonotype comes from a woman in her thirties or forties in good health and CMV-seronegative. Sequencing was done on a sample of PBMCs. The DNA for the CDR3 is TGCAGCGTCGAACAGGGCCATGGCTACACCTTC. This encodes CSVEQGHGYTF.